This entry describes one T cell receptor (beta chain). Its antigen is not known. This entry comes from a study of blood T cells in healthy people across ages. Whole-study results and caveats: Higher diversity, along with more naive CD4+ cells, distinguished long-lived donors from aged donors. A strong correlation between TCR beta diversity and naive T cell percentage was seen.

Through a sample-barcoded 5' primer and a J-beta primer mix, a second PCR was run for about 6 to 12 cycles. Each CDR3 protein gets one entry after TCRdb re-called the 5' RACE reads with MiXCR. The table lists roughly 700,000 distinct CDR3 sequences, 25% of them singletons, with 9.4% in the top ten. V shed 8 bases and J shed 2 bases, with 8 bases lying between them. CDR1 is SEHNR and CDR2 is FQNEAQ in the germline V gene (reference sequence). The CDR3 has 12 amino acids. These data were also filed under a second study, of T cells of mothers and their children. According to that study: The shaping of TCR recombination output by thymic selection is similar in related and unrelated pairs.

The gene calls are TRBV7-9 and TRBJ2-3; D not resolved. This TCR came from a boy aged 5-17 years in good health. The sequenced sample was blood. The CDR3 loop is CASPYNTDTQYF. The DNA of the CDR3 is TGTGCCAGCCCCTACAACACAGATACGCAGTATTTT.